These T cell receptor beta chains were read from a single sample in a study of cytomegalovirus exposure and HLA in healthy donors. This table comes from immunoSEQ multiplex PCR, and its TCRdb copy is limited to in-frame clones, with some not included. The table lists over 70,000 clones, 67% of them singletons. The sequenced sample consisted of PBMCs. The source is a man aged 25 to 40 in good health and CMV-seronegative. Each CDR3 is given with its conserved first and last residue. A D gene is named only where the DNA matches it firmly.

>TRBJ2-7|TRBV7-2|TRBD1
CASSPRGAGQGRYEQYF
>TRBJ1-2|TRBV7-2|TRBD1
CASSLGDRGGYTF
>TRBJ1-1|TRBV5-4|NA
CASRVGQVGTEAFF
>TRBJ1-1|TRBV2|NA
CASSEPQATPMNTEAFF
>TRBJ1-1|TRBV10-3|NA
CAISPGTGINTEAFF
>TRBJ2-7|TRBV6-5|TRBD2
CASSYGLAGGPDEQYF
>TRBJ2-6|TRBV19|NA
CASSILGTGSGANVLTF
>TRBJ2-1|TRBV7-3|NA
CASSSGLYNEQFF
>TRBJ1-2|TRBV7-9|TRBD1
CASSLTGTGTMGYTF
>TRBJ2-3|TRBV5-1|NA
CASSPWVASTDTQYF
>TRBJ1-5|TRBV30|TRBD1
CAWSGSGTGVRQPQHF
>TRBJ2-7|TRBV27|TRBD1
CASSFTGTGVYEQYF
>TRBJ1-1|TRBV30|TRBD1
CAWRMGQGSTEAFF
>TRBJ1-1|TRBV7-9|NA
CASSASKGSEAFF
>TRBJ1-1|TRBV29-1|TRBD1
CSVGQGVMNTEAFF
>TRBJ1-5|TRBV19|TRBD1
CASSISGQVKYSNQPQHF
>TRBJ1-1|TRBV21-1|NA
CASSKREMTGGGDTEAFF
>TRBJ1-1|TRBV5-1|TRBD1
CASSLSDPTGTEAFF
>TRBJ2-7|TRBV5-6|NA
CASSLDREQYF
>TRBJ2-1|TRBV27|TRBD2
CASSFGTSGNEQFF
>TRBJ1-3|TRBV5-4|NA
CASSSVQGSGNTIYF
>TRBJ1-2|TRBV28|TRBD1
CAGGGWGDGYTF
>TRBJ1-5|TRBV6-1|NA
CASNRDNQPQHF
>TRBJ1-1|TRBV29-1|TRBD1
CSVEDRSRGAQTEAFF
>TRBJ1-5|TRBV27|TRBD1
CASSSGTGGYQPQHF
>TRBJ1-5|TRBV6-6|TRBD1
CASSPRQGRSQPQHF
>TRBJ1-2|TRBV10-3|NA
CAISETGPTYGYTF
>TRBJ2-2|TRBV10-2|NA
CASSPTWGAGELFF
>TRBJ2-7|TRBV29-1|NA
CSAERVGHPYEQYF
>TRBJ2-3|TRBV6-4|TRBD1
CASSLGQSTDTQYF
>TRBJ2-1|TRBV7-6|NA
CASSLAEASDEQFF
>TRBJ2-5|TRBV19|TRBD1
CASSRLGQGRSETQYF
>TRBJ1-1|TRBV27|NA
CASSAGSRGNTEAFF
>TRBJ1-5|TRBV7-9|TRBD1
CSSQRGPQPQHF
>TRBJ1-2|TRBV27|NA
CASRGQNNYGYTF
>TRBJ1-1|TRBV6-6|NA
CASSYPTRTGNTEAFF
>TRBJ2-7|TRBV29-1|TRBD1
CSVGTGVLREDTYEQYF
>TRBJ1-3|TRBV30|TRBD1
CAWSRQGAEGNTIYF
>TRBJ1-4|TRBV7-9|NA
CASSQNAQAGKLFF
>TRBJ1-3|TRBV5-1|TRBD1
CASSVQGADGNTIYF
>TRBJ2-1|TRBV30|TRBD2
CAWSVVGAGGPYNEQFF
>TRBJ1-2|TRBV30|NA
CAWIGGTEGYTF
>TRBJ1-1|TRBV7-9|TRBD1
CASRDRANTEAFF
>TRBJ2-7|TRBV28|NA
CASSLTSYISYEQYF
>TRBJ2-1|TRBV7-2|TRBD1
CASSPHWGTGSYNEQFF
>TRBJ1-2|TRBV27|NA
CASSQDRHPFGGYTF
>TRBJ1-2|TRBV5-1|NA
CASSSLGNYGYTF
>TRBJ2-2|TRBV5-1|TRBD1
CASSRWDRGETGELFF
>TRBJ2-5|TRBV19|NA
CASSSQDQETQYF
>TRBJ2-1|TRBV11-3|NA
CASSPDSTYNEQFF
>TRBJ2-7|TRBV7-2|TRBD2
CASSLARTSGSSYEQYF
>TRBJ1-4|TRBV4-2|TRBD1
CASSNPGTGGASTNEKLFF
>TRBJ1-1|TRBV27|TRBD1
CASSPQKTGSPEAFF
>TRBJ1-5|TRBV28|TRBD1
CAGRRQGANQPQHF
>TRBJ2-6|TRBV7-9|NA
CASSLAGAGANVLTF
>TRBJ2-1|TRBV7-6|NA
CASSLAYGGPSYNEQFF